This TCR beta chain was identified in a study of cytomegalovirus exposure and HLA in healthy donors. Overall study context: Out of roughly 200 million T cells, an earlier analysis found over 100 million unique TCR beta sequences in total.

Remarks on this clone: The antigen is unknown.

Trimming cost V 6 bases and J 4 bases; bases outside gene matches: 10. The CDR3 sequence is 15 residues long. Germline assignment: CDR1 LGHNA and CDR2 YSLEER. Regarding the study as a whole: The authors reported that TCR beta sequences could predict HLA-A and HLA-B alleles. These predictions were accurate for most subjects in the first cohort. DRB1 had the most TCR associations and HLA-C the fewest, a later analysis found, with rates varying by HLA locus.

The PCR ran on 60 Vbeta and 13 Jbeta primers. Using immunoSEQ multiplex PCR, the repertoire was profiled, and TCRdb retains in-frame clones only, with some absent. The profile covers 85,000 to 100,000 clones, with around 73% appearing a single time and around 0.76% taken by the ten largest. V is TRBV4-3 and J is TRBJ1-1; 8 nucleotides agree with TRBD1. Specimen: PBMCs. This TCR derives from a woman in her sixties in good health and CMV-seronegative. The CDR3 spells CASRQNRGSVTEAFF. The CDR3 DNA sequence: TGCGCCAGCAGACAAAACAGGGGGTCGGTCACTGAAGCTTTCTTT.